This TCR beta chain stems from a study of blood T cell repertoires in COVID-19. In the study overall: Collection of acute and convalescent COVID-19 samples took place in the United States, Italy and Spain. The cDNA or gDNA used as material had been derived from T cells, B-cell-depleted T cells, or PBMCs.

This clone came up a few times. In the source study's methods: Scientists estimated how many nucleated cells there were by amplifying reference gene primers. Measured with immunoSEQ multiplex PCR; TCRdb has only the in-frame clones, and not every one. The V and J calls and clone size come from that table; D and trimming were worked out from the DNA. Of about 160,000 clones in the sample, 82% were seen once. Germline values: CDR1 SQVTM, CDR2 ANQGSEA. CDR3 size: 11 residues. The V and J ends lost 7 bases and 10 bases respectively, with 13 bases between them. The chain carries TRBV29-1 and TRBJ1-4; tentative D call: TRBD1 (5 bases). Sequenced material: peripheral blood. The TCR sequence derives from a human donor with acute or convalescent COVID-19. The donor label of this sample is uncertain. CDR3 nucleotide sequence: TGCAGCGCCCGGCGGGGGGGAAAACTGTTTTTT. This encodes CSARRGGKLFF.